This T cell receptor beta chain was identified in a study of radiotherapy plus CTLA-4 blockade in lung cancer. Turning to the study itself: The study recorded objective responses in 18% of patients and disease control in under 35%.

This clone was counted a few times. From germline, CDR1 is MDHEN and CDR2 SYDVKM. The CDR3 spans 15 residues. The J segment lost 2 bases and the V segment lost 3 bases, leaving 7 bases of the junction unmatched. Some clones are missing from TCRdb's copy, which holds only in-frame ones; the method was immunoSEQ multiplex PCR. The profile shows roughly 53,000 clones, almost 85% of them singletons. The sequenced sample was peripheral blood, obtained from a patient treated with radiotherapy plus ipilimumab. This TCR came from a human donor with non-small cell lung cancer whose response to radiotherapy plus ipilimumab could not be evaluated. V gene TRBV28 combines with J gene TRBJ2-7, with TRBD2 matching over 7 bases. The CDR3 is CASSFPVGRAYEQYF. The CDR3 DNA reads as TGTGCCAGCAGTTTCCCTGTTGGGAGGGCCTACGAGCAGTACTTC.